One and the same sample provided the 9 T cell receptor beta chains below, sequenced in a study of blood T cell repertoires in COVID-19. Here immunoSEQ multiplex PCR was the method, and the copy in TCRdb shows in-frame clones only, minus some. This sample has roughly 4,800 clones, with about nine tenths found just once. The sample consisted of peripheral blood. The receptor source for this set is a man between 65 and 79 years old with COVID-19, enrolled during active disease.

J is TRBJ2-7 and V is TRBV28; maybe TRBD2 (5 bases). The CDR3 extends over 12 amino acids. V was pared by 3 bases and J by 9 bases, with 12 bases between. CDR1 is MDHEN and CDR2 is SYDVKM in the germline V gene. CDR3 sequence reads: CASSFRGLGQYF. CDR3 DNA: TGTGCCAGCAGTTTCCGTGGACTTGGGCAGTACTTC.

CDR3 amino acids: CASRGTRPLANYGYTF. For the CDR3, the DNA is TGTGCCAGCAGGGGGACACGGCCCCTAGCTAACTATGGCTACACCTTC. The genes are TRBV2 and TRBJ1-2, with D possibly matching TRBD1 (6 bases). V lost 6 bases and J 0 bases, leaving 17 bases between the germline ends. Germline loops: CDR1 SNHLY, CDR2 FYNNEI. CDR3 length: 16 residues.

This rearrangement joins TRBV3-1 (or the pseudogene TRBV3-2) to TRBJ1-4; 9 bases fit TRBD1. Trimming at V came to 4 bases and at J to 6 bases, leaving 9 bases not matched to a gene. Germline assignment: CDR1 LGHDT and CDR2 YNNKEL (reference sequence). The CDR3 is 16 residues long. For the CDR3, the DNA is TGTGCCAGCAGCCTGGGGGACTGGACAGGGGATGAAAAACTGTTTTTT. This sequence encodes CASSLGDWTGDEKLFF.

The chain recombines TRBV6-6 with TRBJ2-1; TRBD1 agrees at 8 bases. The germline gives CDR1 MNHNY, CDR2 SVGAGI (reference sequence). This CDR3 contains 17 residues. V shed 5 bases and J 7 bases; nucleotides not matched to a gene: 16. This chain's CDR3 is CASSPRGPDRAGNEQFF. CDR3 DNA sequence: TGTGCCAGCAGTCCCCGGGGACCGGACAGGGCCGGGAATGAGCAGTTCTTC.

The chain combines TRBV6-5 with TRBJ1-1; 9 bases line up with TRBD1. With V trimmed by 6 bases and J by 4 bases, 6 bases remained unmatched. Germline loops: CDR1 MNHEY, CDR2 SVGAGI. This CDR3 contains 14 residues. The CDR3 DNA sequence: TGTGCCAGCAGCACGATGGGACAGGGCACTGAAGCTTTCTTT. Encoded protein: CASSTMGQGTEAFF.

V usage is TRBV2 and J usage is TRBJ2-3, with 14 nucleotides matching TRBD2. V was pared by 10 bases and J by 3 bases, with 6 bases of the junction left unmatched. The CDR3 totals 15 residues. Per germline, CDR1 SNHLY and CDR2 FYNNEI. The CDR3 loop reads CAIHGTSGGTDTQYF. The CDR3, as DNA: TGTGCCATCCACGGGACTAGCGGGGGTACAGATACGCAGTATTTT. The variable domain in full, completed from reference TRBV2 and TRBJ2-3, reads EPEVTQTPSHQVTQMGQEVILRCVPISNHLYFYWYRQILGQKVEFLVSFYNNEISEKSEIFDDQFSVERPDGSNFTLKIRSTKLEDSAMYFCAIHGTSGGTDTQYFGPGTRLTVL.

This clone was observed once. The chain carries TRBV19 and TRBJ1-1, with D uncertain. The CDR3 runs 12 residues. V shed 10 bases and J shed 3 bases, with 12 bases lying between them. CDR1 is LNHDA, CDR2 SQIVND, per germline (reference sequence). CDR3 amino acids: CATSWAYTEAFF. CDR3 sequence (DNA): TGTGCCACCAGCTGGGCTTACACTGAAGCTTTCTTT.

The V and J genes are TRBV5-1 and TRBJ1-1; D is undetermined. From germline, CDR1 is SGHRS and CDR2 YFSETQ. This CDR3 comprises 15 residues. Deletions cut 3 bases from V and 1 base from J, with 13 bases between. The CDR3 nucleotides read TGCGCCAGCAGCTCCCCGGGGAGCCGGAACACTGAAGCTTTCTTT. This translates into CASSSPGSRNTEAFF.

The chain recombines TRBV5-1 with TRBJ1-1, with 9 nucleotides matching TRBD1. CDR1 and CDR2 from the germline V gene are SGHRS and YFSETQ. The CDR3 is 15 residues long. J lost 3 bases, V lost 4 bases, and 7 bases had no gene match. The CDR3 DNA is TGCGCCAGCAGCCCCTTCGGGGACAGGGACACTGAAGCTTTCTTT. This translates into CASSPFGDRDTEAFF.